Below, 9 T cell receptor beta chains from the same sample are listed, as sequenced in a study of blood T cell repertoires in COVID-19. The method was immunoSEQ multiplex PCR; TCRdb's version includes in-frame clones alone and lacks a portion of them. The table includes a few hundred thousand clones, 87% detected once. Sequenced: PBMCs or T cells enriched from blood (not recorded which). These receptors came from a man aged 35 to 55 in a cohort exposed to, infected with or recovered from COVID-19 (not recorded which).

V usage is TRBV10-1 and J usage is TRBJ2-1, with TRBD2 identical over 7 bases. The germline gives CDR1 WNHNN, CDR2 SYGVQD (reference sequence). The CDR3 consists of 15 residues. V lost 0 bases to trimming and J lost 8 bases; unmatched junction nucleotides: 7. CDR3 bases: TGCGCCAGCAGTGAGTCGGTTGCGGGAGTGGATGAGCAGTTCTTC. Its protein product is CASSESVAGVDEQFF.

This chain joins TRBV5-1 and TRBJ1-3, with 9 positions matching TRBD1. Looked up from germline, CDR1 is SGHRS and CDR2 is YFSETQ. The V gene end was trimmed by 5 bases and the J gene end by 4 bases; junction bases not matched to a gene: 10. CDR3 length: 16 residues. DNA of the CDR3: TGCGCCAGCAGTCGTCTGGACAGGGGCCCCGGAAACACCATATATTTT. It translates to CASSRLDRGPGNTIYF.

V gene TRBV7-8 combines with J gene TRBJ2-1, with 14 bases aligning to TRBD2. Germline trimming cut 5 bases from V and 9 bases from J; bases unmatched to any gene: 9. Germline CDR1 reads SGHVS; CDR2 reads FQNEAQ. CDR3 length equals 16 residues. The CDR3 protein is CASSQRTSGGWGEQFF. The CDR3 coding sequence is TGTGCCAGCAGCCAGAGGACTAGCGGGGGGTGGGGTGAGCAGTTCTTC.

The chain carries TRBV9 and TRBJ2-2; TRBD2 matches at 7 bases. CDR1 SGDLS and CDR2 YYNGEE come from the germline V gene. This CDR3 is 20 amino acids long. V was pared by 4 bases and J by 9 bases, with 27 bases of the junction left unmatched. CDR3 bases: TGTGCCAGCAGCCTGTCTCCCCCTAGTAGGCCAGCGGGACTAACGCGGGAGCTGTTTTTT. It specifies CASSLSPPSRPAGLTRELFF.

The chain combines TRBV10-3 with TRBJ2-3; TRBD2 aligns across 8 bases. The CDR3 runs 15 residues. CDR1 and CDR2 from the germline V gene are ENHRY and SYGVKD. The J segment lost 2 bases and the V segment lost 3 bases, leaving 4 bases of the junction unmatched. CDR3 DNA sequence: TGTGCCATCAGTGACACTAGCGGTCCCACAGATACGCAGTATTTT. Its translation: CAISDTSGPTDTQYF.

CDR3 loop: CSVTRDGNTEAFF. Written as DNA, the CDR3 is TGCAGCGTTACCAGGGATGGAAACACTGAAGCTTTCTTT. The V gene is TRBV29-1, the J gene TRBJ1-1, with D perhaps matching TRBD1 (5 bases). Trimming took off 5 bases at V and 2 bases at J, with 12 bases between the two ends. Germline CDR1 and CDR2: SQVTM and ANQGSEA. The CDR3 has 13 amino acids.

The chain is built from TRBV5-8 and TRBJ2-1, with D tentatively TRBD2 (6 bases). CDR1 and CDR2 (germline): SGHTS, YDEGEE. The CDR3 is 15 residues long. Trimming pared 4 bases from V and 5 bases from J, leaving 16 bases between. CDR3 in amino acids: CASSKGTSPHNEQFF. DNA for the CDR3: TGTGCCAGCAGCAAGGGAACTAGCCCCCACAATGAGCAGTTCTTC.

This chain joins TRBV5-4 and TRBJ1-2; a possible D gene is TRBD1 (6 bases). This CDR3 has 13 residues. From germline, CDR1 is SGHNT and CDR2 YYREEE (reference sequence). The V gene lost 4 bases and the J gene lost 2 bases, with 9 bases spanning the gap. In DNA form, the CDR3 reads TGTGCCAGCAGCAACAGGGTAAACTATGGCTACACCTTC. It yields the protein CASSNRVNYGYTF. The whole variable domain, filled in from reference TRBV5-4 and TRBJ1-2, reads ETGVTQSPTHLIKTRGQQVTLRCSSQSGHNTVSWYQQALGQGPQFIFQYYREEENGRGNFPPRFSGLQFPNYSSELNVNALELDDSALYLCASSNRVNYGYTFGSGTRLTVV.

The chain links TRBV20-1 to TRBJ2-5; D might be TRBD2 (6 bases). Looked up from germline, CDR1 is DFQATT and CDR2 is SNEGSKA (reference sequence). The CDR3 extends over 12 amino acids. V was shortened by 3 bases and J by 5 bases, with 10 bases between the two germline ends. CDR3 sequence (DNA): TGCAGTGCTAGTAAGGGAGGTGAGACCCAGTACTTC. Translating it yields CSASKGGETQYF.